The T cell receptor beta chain under discussion was sequenced for a study of human T cells and chemical hapten exposure. V dropped 3 bases and J dropped 2; count of bases not matched to a gene: 5. Germline V lookup: CDR1 SGHRS, CDR2 YFSETQ. The CDR3 is made up of 15 amino acids. Time point described: patch test 2, 6 weeks after DPC sensitization. Treatment reported: therapeutic diphenylcyclopropenone sensitization with weekly scalp DPC. TCRdb called the RACE reads again in MiXCR, with one record for every CDR3 protein. The repertoire consists of 110,000 or so distinct CDR3 sequences, with roughly a tenth occurring once and the leading ten covering 2.5% to 3.5%.

The clonotype comes from a woman in her forties with alopecia areata. Some clones in this sample may be carry-over from other donors' samples. This chain connects TRBV5-1 to TRBJ2-3; TRBD2 matches at 8 bases. Material: whole blood, obtained in connection with sensitization to the hapten diphenylcyclopropenone (DPC). The CDR3 sequence is CASSSGLGFTDTQYF. The CDR3 DNA follows: TGCGCCAGCAGCTCGGGACTAGGGTTCACAGATACGCAGTATTTT.